This T cell receptor (beta chain) was identified in a study of OX40 agonist ivuxolimab in advanced cancers. Study-level information: Prior anti-PD-1, anti-PD-L1 or anti-CTLA-4 therapy did not bar entry, and about 38% had some. Partial response was recorded in three patients: one hepatocellular carcinoma and two cutaneous melanoma cases.

Sequencing was performed with immunoSEQ multiplex PCR; in TCRdb, only in-frame clones are kept and a portion is missing. This sample has 67,000 or so clones, with more than 80% found just once. The investigators sampled blood at baseline, at cycle 4 day 1, and at cycle 7 day 1. Germline CDR1 LGHNA, CDR2 YNFKEQ. This CDR3 spans 18 amino acids. V gave up 4 bases and J gave up 3 bases; unmatched junction bases: 16. There are a few counts of this clone. This sequence originates from an adult with an advanced solid tumor such as melanoma, head and neck, liver or kidney cancer. Specimen: CD4+ or CD8+ T cells sorted from blood, collected in a trial of the OX40 agonist ivuxolimab. V gene TRBV4-2 combines with J gene TRBJ2-7; 9 nucleotides align to TRBD2. The CDR3, as DNA: TGTGCCAGCAGCCCAACGGATCCGTGGAGTAGCGGGGGCTACGAGCAGTACTTC. This codes for CASSPTDPWSSGGYEQYF.